This TCR beta chain was observed in a study of metastatic and nonmetastatic thyroid tumors. No treatment had been given to any patient before thyroid surgery. Turning to this clone: Its antigen remains unknown.

Trimming cost V 5 bases and J 6 bases, with 8 bases left between them. Germline CDR1 reads MNHEY; CDR2 reads SVGAGI. This CDR3 contains 12 residues. Via MiXCR, TCRdb re-called the PCR reads. The sample consists of tens of thousands of clones, 15% to 17% of them appearing once. Study-wide findings and caveats: Significantly higher TCR beta diversity was reportedly seen in malignant thyroid tumors than benign nodules, in blood and tumor.

Sequenced sample: blood. The origin of this receptor is a female donor with papillary thyroid cancer or a benign thyroid nodule (not recorded which). Some clones in this sample may be carry-over from other donors' samples. The V and J genes are TRBV6-5 and TRBJ1-5; the D is unclear. CDR3 region: CASSNKGQPQHF. DNA of the CDR3: TGTGCCAGCAGTAACAAAGGTCAGCCCCAGCATTTT.